This TCR beta chain was sequenced for a study of CD8 T cells in ankylosing spondylitis. Findings and limits, study-wide: Seemingly distinctive of ankylosing spondylitis blood was a TCR beta motif formed by eight highly homologous variants.

TCRdb itself ran the 5' RACE reads through MiXCR, one entry per CDR3 protein. The table has approximately 300,000 distinct CDR3 sequences, 8% seen once; the top ten hold roughly 14%. Comments on this clonotype: Its specificity is unknown.

The CDR3 has 16 amino acids. From germline, CDR1 is SGDLS and CDR2 YYNGEE. Between the trimmed V and J ends, which lost 3 bases and 7 bases, there was a span of 17 bases. The chain has TRBV9 and TRBJ1-6; D is perhaps TRBD1 (5 bases). The source material was blood, either unsorted or a sorted T cell fraction (not recorded which). The receptor comes from a male donor with ankylosing spondylitis. CDR3 coding DNA: TGTGCCAGCAGCGCCAGGGACGTCTGGGGGAATTCACCCCTCCACTTT. Translation gives CASSARDVWGNSPLHF.